This TCR beta chain was identified during a study of T cell changes during pregnancy in multiple sclerosis. Germline CDR1 is MNHEY and CDR2 is SVGAGI. V shed 5 bases and J shed 3 bases, with 10 bases lying between them. This CDR3 spans 13 amino acids. Profiling relied on immunoSEQ multiplex PCR, and the TCRdb table lists in-frame clones only, not all of them. The sample has tens of thousands of clones, about 90% seen once; the top ten hold 0.15% to 0.2%. This specimen was CD4+ T cells from peripheral blood mononuclear cells, taken after pregnancy. V usage is TRBV6-5 and J usage is TRBJ1-2; D not resolved. The source is a female donor in good health, enrolled as a control in a pregnancy study. The CDR3 DNA is TGTGCCAGCAGTACCCAGGCGCACTATGGCTACACCTTC. Residues: CASSTQAHYGYTF.